This T cell receptor (beta chain) was sequenced for a study of T-cell memory formation after mild COVID-19. For the study at large: The two donors had largely donor-specific TCR clusters.

TCRdb recomputed calls from the 5' RACE reads with MiXCR, one row per CDR3 protein. Found here are 350,000 to 500,000 distinct CDR3 sequences, around a quarter of them singletons; the top ten hold around 13%. The clonotype was recovered from an adult woman who had mild COVID-19 (a few samples of this study predate the infection). Cell type and time point are not known. Sequencing was performed on PBMCs or a T cell subset sorted from them (not recorded which).

In DNA form, the CDR3 reads TGTGCCAGCAGCTGGGGCACCTTCTCCTACGAGCAGTACTTC. It translates to CASSWGTFSYEQYF. V gene TRBV5-6 combines with J gene TRBJ2-7; possible D gene TRBD1, 5 bases. The CDR3 is made up of 14 amino acids. Trimming shortened V by 3 bases and J by 0 bases, and 10 bases separated the two germline ends. CDR1 SGHDT and CDR2 YYEEEE come from the germline V gene.